These 29 T cell receptor beta chains were sequenced from one sample in a study of PD-L1 blockade in urothelial cancer. The protocol was immunoSEQ multiplex PCR, while the TCRdb copy is restricted to in-frame clones and leaves out a portion. The table includes approximately 1,500 clones, around 33% detected once. The sequencing used tumor tissue, collected before atezolizumab (anti-PD-L1) treatment. The receptors shown here come from a woman in her sixties with urothelial cancer.

This clone was observed once. The chain carries TRBV5-1 and TRBJ1-1; D is possibly TRBD1 (5 bases). This CDR3 contains 15 residues. Trimming removed 2 bases at V and 7 bases at J, with 18 bases between. Per germline, CDR1 SGHRS and CDR2 YFSETQ. CDR3 bases: TGCGCCAGCAGCTTCGGGACTCCTGGGAGAGTTGAAGCTTTCTTT. Encoded protein: CASSFGTPGRVEAFF.

A few counts support this clone. Written as DNA, the CDR3 is TGTGCCAGCAGTTGGGGACTAGCGGGCAATGAGCAGTTCTTC. Its protein is CASSWGLAGNEQFF. The genes are TRBV6-8 and TRBJ2-1; TRBD2 agrees at 12 bases. Germline assignment: CDR1 MNHGY and CDR2 SAAAGT. The CDR3 sequence is 14 residues long. The J segment lost 6 bases and the V segment lost 4 bases, leaving 1 base of the junction unmatched.

This rearrangement joins TRBV29-1 to TRBJ2-7; TRBD2 aligns across 7 bases. The length of the CDR3 is 18 residues. V was clipped by 1 base and J by 6 bases; unmatched bases: 21. CDR1 and CDR2 (germline): SQVTM, ANQGSEA. The DNA of the CDR3 is TGCAGCGTTGAAGGCCCCGGGACTACACACCATCCAGGCATCGAGCAGTACTTC. Translating it yields CSVEGPGTTHHPGIEQYF.

This sequence joins TRBV18 and TRBJ1-2; D may be TRBD1 (6 bases). Looked up from germline, CDR1 is KGHSH and CDR2 is LQKENI. CDR3 length: 13 amino acids. The V and J ends lost 3 bases and 7 bases respectively, with 12 bases between them. CDR3 region: CASSPGTLFGYTF. The DNA of the CDR3 is TGTGCCAGCTCACCCGGGACACTTTTTGGCTACACCTTC.

The chain carries TRBV29-1 and TRBJ1-1, with D tentatively TRBD1 (5 bases). V lost 3 bases, J lost 3 bases, and 11 bases lay in between. The CDR3 covers 13 residues. From germline, CDR1 is SQVTM and CDR2 ANQGSEA. This chain's CDR3 is CSVDGGGYTEAFF. CDR3 DNA: TGCAGCGTTGATGGGGGGGGTTACACTGAAGCTTTCTTT.

In this sample, this clone turned up a few times. The J gene is TRBJ2-3, the V gene TRBV11-3; 8 positions agree with TRBD2. Looked up from germline, CDR1 is SGHNT and CDR2 is YENEEA. This CDR3 comprises 14 residues. V lost 5 bases and J lost 3; bases outside the gene matches: 4. DNA of the CDR3: TGTGCCAGCAGCCGCGTAGCGGGAACAGATACGCAGTATTTT. As protein: CASSRVAGTDTQYF.

CDR3 residues: CASRIEGVQPQHF. The CDR3 coding sequence is TGTGCCAGCAGGATTGAGGGGGTTCAGCCCCAGCATTTT. V gene TRBV9 combines with J gene TRBJ1-5, with D maybe TRBD1 (6 bases). CDR1 and CDR2 (germline): SGDLS, YYNGEE. The CDR3 runs 13 residues. V dropped 5 bases and J dropped 6 bases, with 12 bases sitting between them.

This clone was observed a few times. The chain has TRBV6-8 and TRBJ1-1, with D possibly TRBD1 on 6 matching bases. V lost 0 bases and J lost 5, with 13 bases in between. CDR3 length: 15 amino acids. Germline V lookup: CDR1 MNHGY, CDR2 SAAAGT. This CDR3 is CASSYSIGGVTEAFF. The CDR3 DNA reads as TGTGCCAGCAGTTACTCGATAGGGGGAGTGACTGAAGCTTTCTTT.

This clone occurred a few times. This rearrangement joins TRBV6-8 to TRBJ1-1, with D possibly being TRBD1 (5 bases). This CDR3 has 14 residues. The ends were cut back, 6 bases at V and 6 bases at J, with 17 bases in the middle. The V gene's germline CDR1 is MNHGY and CDR2 SAAAGT. CDR3 sequence (DNA): TGTGCCAGCAGCCGCCCCGGTGAGGGGCCTGAAGCTTTCTTT. This encodes CASSRPGEGPEAFF.

By sample fraction, this clone is large. This chain joins TRBV28 and TRBJ2-6, with no clear D. Germline CDR1 reads MDHEN; CDR2 reads SYDVKM. Trimming left V 3 bases short and J 4 bases short, with 10 bases between. CDR3 size: 15 residues. This CDR3 is CASSLLRQGANVLTF. CDR3 bases: TGTGCCAGCAGTTTGTTGCGGCAGGGGGCCAACGTCCTGACTTTC.

This clone showed up just a few times. The chain carries TRBV6-8 and TRBJ1-1, with a possible D match to TRBD1 (6 bases). Trimming cost V 4 bases and J 1 base, with 16 bases left between them. This CDR3 has 16 amino acids. CDR1 and CDR2 from the germline V gene are MNHGY and SAAAGT. This CDR3 is CASSFVGAVGNTEAFF. CDR3 DNA sequence: TGTGCCAGCAGTTTTGTGGGGGCGGTGGGGAACACTGAAGCTTTCTTT.

This chain connects TRBV19 to TRBJ1-4; D call uncertain. The germline V and J ends were trimmed by 3 bases and 14 bases, with 10 bases remaining between them. Germline values: CDR1 LNHDA, CDR2 SQIVND (reference sequence). The CDR3 sequence is 11 residues long. CDR3 amino acids: CASSMGTVLFF. CDR3 nucleotide sequence: TGTGCCAGTAGTATGGGAACAGTTCTGTTTTTT.

The chain joins TRBV29-1 to TRBJ2-2; a weak D match, TRBD2 (6 bases). The germline V gene encodes CDR1 SQVTM and CDR2 ANQGSEA. The CDR3 has 14 amino acids. The V gene lost 6 bases and the J gene lost 1 base, with 12 bases spanning the gap. The CDR3 here is CSVTGLRNTGELFF. In DNA, the CDR3 is TGCAGCGTGACGGGACTGAGGAACACCGGGGAGCTGTTTTTT.

V gene TRBV29-1 combines with J gene TRBJ1-4; 7 positions match TRBD1. This CDR3 region has 16 residues. Germline V gives CDR1 SQVTM, CDR2 ANQGSEA. After removal of 1 base from V and 8 bases from J, the junction contained 13 bases not matched to a gene. The CDR3 sequence is CSVEGAPGQPREKLFF. The CDR3 DNA is TGCAGCGTTGAAGGCGCACCGGGACAGCCAAGGGAAAAACTGTTTTTT.

This clone has a handful of counts. The rearrangement uses TRBV6-8 and TRBJ2-7; 8 bases match TRBD2. From germline, CDR1 is MNHGY and CDR2 SAAAGT. V was pared by 6 bases and J by 4 bases, with 8 bases of the junction left unmatched. This CDR3 region has 14 residues. The chain's CDR3 is CASSSTSGHYEQYF. CDR3 DNA: TGTGCCAGCAGCTCAACTAGCGGACATTACGAGCAGTACTTC.

The rearrangement joins TRBV14 to TRBJ1-2, with D unclear. Per the germline V gene, CDR1 is SGHDN and CDR2 is FVKESK. This CDR3 has 12 amino acids. Trimming removed 3 bases at V and 4 bases at J, with 6 bases between. The CDR3 reads CASSQGRYGYTF. CDR3 nucleotides: TGTGCCAGCAGCCAGGGTCGCTATGGCTACACCTTC. Combining the CDR3 with reference TRBV14 and TRBJ1-2 gives the whole variable domain EAGVTQFPSHSVIEKGQTVTLRCDPISGHDNLYWYRRVMGKEIKFLLHFVKESKQDESGMPNNRFLAERTGGTYSTLKVQPAELEDSGVYFCASSQGRYGYTFGSGTRLTVV.

This clone was observed a few times. J is TRBJ2-5 and V is TRBV19; no reliable D call. Germline CDR1 LNHDA, CDR2 SQIVND (reference sequence). The CDR3 has 14 residues. V lost 6 bases to trimming and J lost 5 bases, with 16 bases between them. The CDR3 region has the DNA TGTGCCAGTAGCGGGCGCAGCCCCCAGGAGACCCAGTACTTC. Its protein product is CASSGRSPQETQYF.

The V and J genes are TRBV14 and TRBJ1-6; D is unresolved. Trimming removed 0 bases from V and 2 bases from J, with 11 bases in between. In germline, CDR1 is SGHDN, CDR2 FVKESK. The CDR3 totals 17 residues. The chain's CDR3 is CASSQDFGATYNSPLHF. The CDR3 DNA reads TGTGCCAGCAGCCAAGATTTTGGAGCAACCTATAATTCACCCCTCCACTTT.

This clone was observed a few times. The chain couples TRBV6-8 to TRBJ2-3; D possibly corresponds to TRBD2 (6 bases). The ends were cut back, 6 bases at V and 0 bases at J, with 13 bases in the middle. The CDR3 consists of 15 residues. Germline assignment: CDR1 MNHGY and CDR2 SAAAGT. CDR3 amino acids: CASRGLSASTDTQYF. In DNA form, the CDR3 reads TGTGCCAGCAGGGGACTCTCCGCTAGCACAGATACGCAGTATTTT.

This clone was recorded a few times. This chain uses TRBV9 with TRBJ1-1; no reliable D call. This CDR3 has 14 residues. Germline V CDR1 and CDR2: SGDLS, YYNGEE. Deletions cut 2 bases from V and 0 bases from J, with 8 bases between. The CDR3 spells CASSVDVLNTEAFF. The CDR3 nucleotides are TGTGCCAGCAGCGTGGACGTTTTGAACACTGAAGCTTTCTTT.

The chain couples TRBV18 to TRBJ2-3, with a tentative D call TRBD1 (5 bases). Trimming left V 2 bases short and J 6 bases short, with 18 bases between. Germline V gene sequence: CDR1 KGHSH, CDR2 LQKENI. The CDR3 length is 16 residues. The CDR3 loop is CASSPGAGIFGDTQYF. The CDR3 DNA is TGTGCCAGCTCACCAGGAGCAGGGATCTTTGGGGATACGCAGTATTTT. Variable domain in full (rest from reference TRBV18 and TRBJ2-3): NAGVMQNPRHLVRRRGQEARLRCSPMKGHSHVYWYRQLPEEGLKFMVYLQKENIIDESGMPKERFSAEFPKEGPSILRIQQVVRGDSAAYFCASSPGAGIFGDTQYFGPGTRLTVL.

The V call is TRBV29-1, the J call TRBJ2-3; 7 bases map to TRBD2. V was clipped by 7 bases and J by 1 base; unmatched bases: 8. Germline CDR1 SQVTM, CDR2 ANQGSEA. This CDR3 contains 14 residues. The CDR3: CSAARAGGTDTQYF. For the CDR3, the DNA is TGCAGCGCCGCGAGGGCGGGGGGCACAGATACGCAGTATTTT.

In its sample, this clone was seen a few times. This sequence joins TRBV6-8 and TRBJ2-7, with D possibly matching TRBD1 (6 bases). The CDR3 contains 15 residues. Deletions cut 2 bases from V and 3 bases from J, with 14 bases between. Germline V CDR1 and CDR2: MNHGY, SAAAGT. The DNA of the CDR3 is TGTGCCAGCAGTTACCGCGTCAGGGACAACTACGAGCAGTACTTC. Protein sequence: CASSYRVRDNYEQYF.

The chain couples TRBV19 to TRBJ2-7; unclear D gene. The V gene lost 5 bases and the J gene lost 6 bases, with 14 bases spanning the gap. The CDR3 runs to 13 residues. CDR1 LNHDA and CDR2 SQIVND come from the germline V gene (reference sequence). In nucleotides, the CDR3 is TGTGCCAGTAGTCCAAGGTCCGCGACCGAGCAGTACTTC. This codes for CASSPRSATEQYF.

In its sample, this clone is medium-sized. V gene TRBV6-8 combines with J gene TRBJ1-1, with a possible D match to TRBD1 (5 bases). The V gene's germline CDR1 is MNHGY and CDR2 SAAAGT. The CDR3 runs 12 residues. The V gene lost 5 bases and the J gene lost 10 bases, with 14 bases spanning the gap. This chain's CDR3 is CASSGPGPPAFF. In DNA form, the CDR3 reads TGTGCCAGCAGTGGTCCGGGACCCCCAGCTTTCTTT.

This chain uses TRBV11-3 with TRBJ2-5; D is uncertain. The V and J ends lost 6 bases and 5 bases respectively, with 16 bases between them. Germline CDR1 is SGHNT and CDR2 is YENEEA. This CDR3 is 14 amino acids long. The CDR3 sequence: CASRLGPSWETQYF. In nucleotides, the CDR3 is TGTGCCAGCAGGTTGGGTCCTAGTTGGGAGACCCAGTACTTC.

This sequence joins TRBV14 and TRBJ1-2, with D perhaps matching TRBD1 (6 bases). Trimming cost V 1 base and J 8 bases, with 17 bases left between them. Germline V CDR1 and CDR2: SGHDN, FVKESK. The CDR3 has 15 amino acids. The CDR3, as DNA: TGTGCCAGCAGCCAAGTGACCTGGGGGGCAGGGGGCTACACCTTC. This sequence encodes CASSQVTWGAGGYTF.

This chain connects TRBV9 to TRBJ2-1; 10 nucleotides agree with TRBD2. V lost 0 bases to trimming and J lost 7 bases; unmatched junction nucleotides: 10. Germline CDR1 reads SGDLS; CDR2 reads YYNGEE. The CDR3 spans 17 residues. The DNA of the CDR3 is TGTGCCAGCAGCGTAGTTAGCGGGGGGCCCTCAGGGAATGAGCAGTTCTTC. This sequence encodes CASSVVSGGPSGNEQFF. Full variable domain (rest looked up from reference TRBV9 and TRBJ2-1): DSGVTQTPKHLITATGQRVTLRCSPRSGDLSVYWYQQSLDQGLQFLIQYYNGEERAKGNILERFSAQQFPDLHSELNLSSLELGDSALYFCASSVVSGGPSGNEQFFGPGTRLTVL.

V gene TRBV6-8 combines with J gene TRBJ1-5; 7 bases match TRBD1. After removal of 7 bases from V and 6 bases from J, the junction contained 6 bases not matched to a gene. The length of the CDR3 is 13 residues. Germline V CDR1 and CDR2: MNHGY, SAAAGT. The CDR3 sequence is CASTPGGFQPQHF. In DNA, the CDR3 is TGTGCCAGCACCCCAGGGGGGTTTCAGCCCCAGCATTTT.